The next 9 T cell receptor beta chains were all read from a single sample in a study of STAT5B mutations in CD4+ large granular lymphocyte leukemia. The repertoire was sequenced with immunoSEQ multiplex PCR; TCRdb's copy has only in-frame clones and lacks some. The repertoire holds about 34,000 clones, with 76% as singletons. Sequencing was performed on CD4+ T cells from blood buffy coats. Receptors originate from a human donor in good health.

The gene calls are TRBV18 and TRBJ1-3, with D unclear. V lost 1 base and J lost 0, with 7 bases in between. The CDR3 totals 15 residues. From germline, CDR1 is KGHSH and CDR2 LQKENI. The CDR3 protein is CASSPQSRSGNTIYF. The CDR3 DNA reads TGTGCCAGCTCACCACAAAGTCGCTCTGGAAACACCATATATTTT.

This clone has a handful of counts. The chain joins TRBV9 to TRBJ1-6, with unresolved D. The germline V gene encodes CDR1 SGDLS and CDR2 YYNGEE. The CDR3 is 18 residues long. With 3 bases removed from V and 6 bases from J, the gap between germline ends came to 22 bases. The CDR3 sequence: CASSAGPLGNLGNSPLHF. The CDR3 DNA is TGTGCCAGCAGCGCCGGGCCCCTAGGGAATTTAGGTAATTCACCCCTCCACTTT.

The chain recombines TRBV9 with TRBJ2-2, with a weak D call TRBD1 (6 bases). V lost 3 bases and J lost 14, with 14 bases in between. Germline V gene sequence: CDR1 SGDLS, CDR2 YYNGEE. CDR3 size: 12 residues. The CDR3 spells CASSGWGRGLFF. The CDR3 DNA reads as TGTGCCAGCAGCGGTTGGGGCAGGGGACTGTTTTTT.

The chain is built from TRBV7-9 and TRBJ2-5; D remains ambiguous. The CDR3 totals 13 residues. V lost 6 bases to trimming and J lost 3 bases, with 11 bases between them. The germline CDR1 and CDR2 sequences are SEHNR and FQNEAQ (reference sequence). The DNA for the CDR3 is TGTGCCAGCAGTCGAGACTCCGAAGAGACCCAGTACTTC. Translation: CASSRDSEETQYF.

This chain uses TRBV5-1 with TRBJ2-3, with TRBD2 matching 8 bases. The CDR3 totals 14 residues. Trimming removed 4 bases from V and 6 bases from J; junction bases left unmatched: 7. In germline, CDR1 is SGHRS, CDR2 YFSETQ. The chain's CDR3 is CASSQPGGRDTQYF. CDR3 coding DNA: TGCGCCAGCAGCCAACCGGGGGGGCGGGATACGCAGTATTTT. Full variable domain (outside the CDR3, taken from reference TRBV5-1 and TRBJ2-3): KAGVTQTPRYLIKTRGQQVTLSCSPISGHRSVSWYQQTPGQGLQFLFEYFSETQRNKGNFPGRFSGRQFSNSRSEMNVSTLELGDSALYLCASSQPGGRDTQYFGPGTRLTVL.

This clone was found a few times. This chain links TRBV7-8 with TRBJ1-3; the D is unclear. The germline V and J ends were trimmed by 1 base and 0 bases, with 4 bases remaining between them. Germline V lookup: CDR1 SGHVS, CDR2 FQNEAQ. The CDR3 runs 14 residues. The DNA for the CDR3 is TGTGCCAGCAGCTTAGTTACCTCTGGAAACACCATATATTTT. The encoded protein is CASSLVTSGNTIYF.

J is TRBJ1-4 and V is TRBV11-3, with D possibly matching TRBD1 (5 bases). This CDR3 region has 16 residues. V gave up 0 bases and J gave up 2 bases, with 10 bases separating them. The germline V gene has CDR1 SGHNT and CDR2 YENEEA. Here the CDR3 reads CASSLEGTETNEKLFF. The CDR3 DNA follows: TGTGCCAGCAGCTTAGAGGGGACGGAGACTAATGAAAAACTGTTTTTT.

The genes are TRBV7-2 and TRBJ2-5; TRBD2 aligns across 7 bases. The ends lost 3 bases at V and 4 bases at J; junction bases unmatched: 8. Germline-derived CDR1 and CDR2 are SGHTA and FQGNSA. This CDR3 region has 15 residues. The CDR3 DNA reads TGTGCCAGCAGCTTTCAAGCGGGGTCCGGAGAGACCCAGTACTTC. Protein: CASSFQAGSGETQYF.

The chain links TRBV9 to TRBJ1-4; D possibly corresponds to TRBD1 (6 bases). The V gene's germline CDR1 is SGDLS and CDR2 YYNGEE. V was pared by 3 bases and J by 8 bases, with 14 bases between. The CDR3 consists of 14 residues. The CDR3 loop reads CASSEAPGHEKLFF. CDR3 in DNA: TGTGCCAGCAGCGAGGCCCCGGGACACGAAAAACTGTTTTTT.